Each of the 10 T cell receptor beta chains below was sequenced from the same sample in a study of early T cells in non-severe SARS-CoV-2 infection. One entry per CDR3 protein, called by TCRdb with MiXCR from the 5' RACE reads. The sample carries 50,000 to 65,000 distinct CDR3 sequences, less than 9.5% recorded once. Source material: whole blood. These receptor sequences come from an adult who was a healthcare worker with PCR-confirmed SARS-CoV-2 infection or an uninfected control (not recorded which).

The CDR3 spells CASSPSGGQGREAFF. CDR3 nucleotide sequence: TGCGCCAGCAGCCCAAGCGGGGGACAGGGGCGTGAAGCTTTCTTT. This rearrangement joins TRBV5-1 to TRBJ1-1; 10 bases agree with TRBD1. V was clipped by 4 bases and J by 7 bases; unmatched bases: 10. Germline CDR1 SGHRS, CDR2 YFSETQ. CDR3 length equals 15 residues.

This clonotype has ten or more counts. The chain uses TRBV14 and TRBJ1-2; tentative D call: TRBD1 (5 bases). Germline V lookup: CDR1 SGHDN, CDR2 FVKESK. Trimming took off 4 bases at V and 2 bases at J, with 17 bases between the two ends. The CDR3 runs to 16 residues. DNA for the CDR3: TGTGCCAGCAGCCTTAGGCTGGGGGAATTGAACTATGGCTACACCTTC. Protein sequence: CASSLRLGELNYGYTF.

The CDR3, as DNA: TGTGCCAGCAGCCTAACCCGGCTTGAGCAGTTCTTC. It specifies CASSLTRLEQFF. The chain carries TRBV7-2 and TRBJ2-1; D not resolved. Germline CDR1 and CDR2: SGHTA and FQGNSA. V lost 5 bases and J lost 9, with 11 bases in between. This CDR3 is built from 12 residues.

This clonotype has at least ten counts. In DNA, the CDR3 is TGTGCCACCAGTGATCCCTCGGACGGGGAGGAAGATACGCAGTATTTT. It translates to CATSDPSDGEEDTQYF. V is TRBV24-1 and J is TRBJ2-3; D perhaps matches TRBD2 (6 bases). Germline loops: CDR1 KGHDR, CDR2 SFDVKD. V was trimmed by 3 bases and J by 5 bases, leaving 17 bases between them. The CDR3 has 16 residues.

The chain is built from TRBV5-1 and TRBJ2-2; tentative D call: TRBD1 (6 bases). The CDR3 has 15 amino acids. Germline values: CDR1 SGHRS, CDR2 YFSETQ. V was pared by 0 bases and J by 2 bases, with 8 bases between. CDR3 sequence (DNA): TGCGCCAGCAGCTTGGAACAGGGTAACACCGGGGAGCTGTTTTTT. Encoded protein: CASSLEQGNTGELFF.

This clonotype was counted ten times or more. The gene calls are TRBV11-2 and TRBJ2-1; 7 bases map to TRBD2. The V segment lost 0 bases and the J segment 9 bases; nucleotides outside the gene matches: 5. The germline gives CDR1 SGHAT, CDR2 FQNNGV. The CDR3 consists of 14 residues. CDR3 in amino acids: CASSLDLASGEQFF. The CDR3 DNA reads TGTGCCAGCAGCTTAGATTTGGCTAGCGGTGAGCAGTTCTTC.

In this sample, this clonotype turned up many times. The rearrangement links TRBV12-3 or TRBV12-4 to TRBJ2-7, with D maybe TRBD2 (6 bases). The length of the CDR3 is 15 residues. The V gene lost 6 bases and the J gene lost 2 bases, with 17 bases spanning the gap. CDR3 sequence: CASRKGGAGAYEQYF. CDR3 DNA sequence: TGTGCCAGCAGGAAAGGAGGGGCAGGCGCCTACGAGCAGTACTTC.

This clonotype was found many times. The chain links TRBV29-1 to TRBJ2-5; 12 bases are shared with TRBD1. In germline, CDR1 is SQVTM, CDR2 ANQGSEA. V gave up 3 bases and J gave up 4 bases; unmatched junction bases: 3. The CDR3 length is 14 residues. Here the CDR3 reads CSVDGTGGTETQYF. The CDR3 DNA reads TGCAGCGTTGACGGGACAGGGGGCACAGAGACCCAGTACTTC.

This clonotype came up many times. The gene calls are TRBV20-1 and TRBJ1-3, with D unresolved. Germline V gene sequence: CDR1 DFQATT, CDR2 SNEGSKA (reference sequence). The CDR3 covers 14 residues. Trimming shortened V by 3 bases and J by 0 bases, and 9 bases separated the two germline ends. The CDR3 spells CSASRQTSGNTIYF. CDR3 bases: TGCAGTGCTAGCCGGCAGACCTCTGGAAACACCATATATTTT.

At least ten counts were recorded for this clonotype. J is TRBJ1-1 and V is TRBV9, with 8 bases identical to TRBD1. In germline, CDR1 is SGDLS, CDR2 YYNGEE. The CDR3 spans 16 residues. V gave up 4 bases and J gave up 3 bases; unmatched junction bases: 11. The CDR3, as DNA: TGTGCCAGCAGCTCATCAGCAGGGGGCGCGGACACTGAAGCTTTCTTT. Translation gives CASSSSAGGADTEAFF.